This T cell receptor (beta chain) was documented in a study of control samples from healthy donors and cancer patients. Per the germline V gene, CDR1 is SGHDT and CDR2 is YYEEEE. The CDR3 has 13 residues. Trimming shortened V by 1 base and J by 4 bases, and 9 bases separated the two germline ends. Generated by immunoSEQ multiplex PCR, the TCRdb table keeps only in-frame clones and is missing some. This sample has roughly 170,000 clones, with approximately 92% found just once. The sample comprised blood. The V gene is TRBV5-6, the J gene TRBJ2-7; no definite D call. This clonotype was obtained from a man between 18 and 35 years old in good health. This chain's CDR3 is CASSLKGPYEQYF. CDR3 bases: TGTGCCAGCAGCTTGAAGGGTCCGTACGAGCAGTACTTC.